The 9 T cell receptor beta chains reported below all come from one sample, sequenced in a study of blood T cell repertoires in COVID-19. Sequencing was performed with immunoSEQ multiplex PCR; in TCRdb, only in-frame clones are kept and a portion is missing. Counted here are just over 300,000 clones, 85% to 90% occurring once; the ten biggest clones make up about 4.2%. The specimen was PBMCs or T cells enriched from blood (not recorded which). The source is a man aged 25-45 years who had recovered from COVID-19.

The chain is built from TRBV11-2 and TRBJ1-1; D remains ambiguous. Germline loops: CDR1 SGHAT, CDR2 FQNNGV. V lost 2 bases, J lost 4 bases, and 8 bases lay in between. This CDR3 has 13 residues. CDR3 in DNA: TGTGCCAGCAGCTTATCGGGGAGCACTGAAGCTTTCTTT. Translated: CASSLSGSTEAFF.

The chain carries TRBV12-3 or TRBV12-4 and TRBJ1-1; D gene unclear. The CDR3 extends over 13 amino acids. The V and J ends lost 8 bases and 1 base respectively, with 11 bases between them. The CDR3 coding sequence is TGTGCCAGCCTCAAGACTTGGAACACTGAAGCTTTCTTT. Amino acids: CASLKTWNTEAFF.

J is TRBJ1-2 and V is TRBV5-5; unclear D gene. Germline values: CDR1 SGHKS, CDR2 YYEKEE (reference sequence). The CDR3 has 13 residues. V was clipped by 4 bases and J by 2 bases, with 9 bases between them. For the CDR3, the DNA is TGTGCCAGCAGCCCCGGGTCCAACTATGGCTACACCTTC. This gives the protein CASSPGSNYGYTF.

In regard to this clone: The identical CDR3 is also encoded by other nucleotide sequences in the sample. The chain couples TRBV6-6 to TRBJ2-1, with D possibly matching TRBD2 (6 bases). Germline loops: CDR1 MNHNY, CDR2 SVGAGI (reference sequence). V lost 0 bases and J lost 5, with 8 bases in between. The CDR3 length is 14 residues. CDR3 nucleotides: TGTGCCAGCAGTTACTCCGGGAGCCACAATGAGCAGTTCTTC. Encoded protein: CASSYSGSHNEQFF.

For the CDR3, the DNA is TGTGCCAGCAGGGTCGCCGGGACTAGCGGTTACGAGCAGTACTTC. Its protein is CASRVAGTSGYEQYF. The V and J genes are TRBV6-5 and TRBJ2-7; 11 positions match TRBD2. This CDR3 is built from 15 residues. V shed 6 bases and J 4 bases; nucleotides not matched to a gene: 8. The germline V gene encodes CDR1 MNHEY and CDR2 SVGAGI.

The chain couples TRBV6-6 to TRBJ1-2; D perhaps matches TRBD1 (6 bases). The CDR3 runs 13 residues. The V end was cut by 5 bases, the J end by 9 bases, with 16 bases between. Germline V gene lookup returns CDR1 MNHNY and CDR2 SVGAGI (reference sequence). In DNA form, the CDR3 reads TGTGCCAGCAGTACCCCTGGGCAGGGGAGCTACACCTTC. Protein sequence: CASSTPGQGSYTF.

The chain joins TRBV24-1 to TRBJ2-1; 9 bases match TRBD1. Germline CDR1 reads KGHDR; CDR2 reads SFDVKD. Germline trimming cut 4 bases from V and 8 bases from J; bases unmatched to any gene: 14. The CDR3 contains 17 residues. CDR3 amino acids: CATSDPGRTGAWDEQFF. The CDR3 region has the DNA TGTGCCACCAGTGACCCGGGGAGGACAGGGGCCTGGGATGAGCAGTTCTTC.

The chain combines TRBV30 with TRBJ2-2; 7 bases agree with TRBD2. The CDR3 consists of 13 residues. After removal of 2 bases from V and 5 bases from J, the junction contained 2 bases not matched to a gene. Germline lookup yields CDR1 GTSNPN and CDR2 SVGIG (reference sequence). The CDR3 is CAWSWEGTGELFF. DNA for the CDR3: TGTGCCTGGAGTTGGGAGGGGACCGGGGAGCTGTTTTTT.

The gene calls are TRBV7-9 and TRBJ2-7; D gene ambiguous. The CDR3 length is 16 residues. The ends were cut back, 1 base at V and 2 bases at J, with 15 bases in the middle. Germline V CDR1 and CDR2: SEHNR, FQNEAQ (reference sequence). CDR3 nucleotides: TGTGCCAGCAGCTTAGAAGTCAGTACCACTACCTACGAGCAGTACTTC. As protein: CASSLEVSTTTYEQYF.